Below, one T cell receptor beta chain is given with its context. The sample is drawn from a study of blood T cell repertoires in COVID-19. Looking at the study overall: Acute-phase and convalescent COVID-19 samples originated in the United States, Italy and Spain.

Under the authors' procedure: Scientists estimated how many nucleated cells there were by amplifying reference gene primers. The repertoire was sequenced with immunoSEQ multiplex PCR; TCRdb's copy has only in-frame clones and lacks some. That table furnishes V, J and clone size, whereas the DNA furnished D and trimming. Of about 350,000 clones in the sample, around nine tenths were seen once. Germline values: CDR1 SNHLY, CDR2 FYNNEI. Trimming took 10 bases from V and 7 from J, leaving 14 bases between them. The CDR3 is 13 amino acids. A PCR-confirmed or clinician-diagnosed COVID-19 case had contacted exposed participants within 2 weeks of entry.

Sequencing was done on a sample of PBMCs or T cells enriched from blood (not recorded which). This clonotype was sampled from a woman in her 30s who had been exposed to COVID-19. The genes are TRBV2 and TRBJ1-6; TRBD1 might be the D (6 bases). For the CDR3, the DNA is TGTGCCACCGCAGGGGACGAGAATTCACCCCTCCACTTT. Translated, it gives CATAGDENSPLHF.